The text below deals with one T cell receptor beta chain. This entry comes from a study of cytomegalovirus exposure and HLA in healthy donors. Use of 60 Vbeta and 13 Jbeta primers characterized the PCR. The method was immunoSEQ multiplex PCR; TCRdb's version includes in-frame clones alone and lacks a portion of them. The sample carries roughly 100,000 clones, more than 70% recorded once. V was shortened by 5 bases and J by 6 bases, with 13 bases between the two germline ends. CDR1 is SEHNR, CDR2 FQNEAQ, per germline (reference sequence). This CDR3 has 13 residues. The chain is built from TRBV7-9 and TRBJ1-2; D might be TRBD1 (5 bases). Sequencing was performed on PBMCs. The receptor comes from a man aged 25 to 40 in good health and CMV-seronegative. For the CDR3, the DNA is TGTGCCAGCAGCCATAAGGGGAGGGATGGCTACACCTTC. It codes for CASSHKGRDGYTF.